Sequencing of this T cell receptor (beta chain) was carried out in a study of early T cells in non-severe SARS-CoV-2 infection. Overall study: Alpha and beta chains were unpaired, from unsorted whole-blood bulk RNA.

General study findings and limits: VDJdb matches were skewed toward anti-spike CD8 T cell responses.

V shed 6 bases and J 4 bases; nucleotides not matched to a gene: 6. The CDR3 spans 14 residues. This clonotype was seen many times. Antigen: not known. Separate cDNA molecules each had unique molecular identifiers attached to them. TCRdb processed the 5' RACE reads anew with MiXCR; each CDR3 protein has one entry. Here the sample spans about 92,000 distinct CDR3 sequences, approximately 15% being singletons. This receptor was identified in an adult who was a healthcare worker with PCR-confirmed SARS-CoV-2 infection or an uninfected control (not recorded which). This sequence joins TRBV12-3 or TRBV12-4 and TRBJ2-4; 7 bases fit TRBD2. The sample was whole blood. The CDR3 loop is CASSASGIKNIQYF. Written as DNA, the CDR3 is TGTGCCAGCAGCGCCAGCGGGATTAAAAACATTCAGTACTTC.